This is a list of T cell receptor beta chains from one sample in a study of blood T cell repertoires in COVID-19. Assay: immunoSEQ multiplex PCR; the TCRdb copy retains only in-frame clones and omits some. The sample yields around 270,000 clones, around nine tenths seen once. Sequencing was carried out using peripheral blood. The source is a man aged 35 to 55 who had recovered from COVID-19. Both conserved end residues are part of each CDR3. A D gene is named only where the DNA matches it firmly. Size is omitted from some rows. Given values are once, few, many or a class for expanded clones.

j_call d_call v_call clone_size cdr3_aa cdr3_nt
TRBJ2-7 - TRBV27 - CASSSLGGGIYEQYF TGTGCCAGCAGTTCGCTCGGGGGTGGGATCTACGAGCAGTACTTC
TRBJ1-1 - TRBV18 - CASSGQQNTEAFF TGTGCCAGTTCGGGACAACAGAACACTGAAGCTTTCTTT
TRBJ1-1 - TRBV11-2 - CASSSLLGAAFF TGTGCCAGCAGCTCACTCCTGGGAGCAGCTTTCTTT
TRBJ2-7 TRBD1 TRBV27 - CASSFVAGTAIYEQYF TGTGCCAGCAGTTTCGTTGCCGGGACAGCCATCTACGAGCAGTACTTC
TRBJ2-1 - TRBV5-1 - CASSLEQNRGYNEQFF TGCGCCAGCAGCCTGGAGCAAAACCGAGGGTACAATGAGCAGTTCTTC
TRBJ2-2 - TRBV6-5 once CASRRGTGELFF TGTGCCAGTCGGCGGGGAACCGGGGAGCTGTTTTTT
TRBJ1-1 - TRBV18 few CASSPPNRGLNTEAFF TGTGCCAGCTCACCACCTAACCGGGGACTCAACACTGAAGCTTTCTTT
TRBJ2-7 TRBD1 TRBV5-6 - CASTRGLQGAYEQYF TGTGCCAGCACCCGGGGCCTACAGGGGGCCTACGAGCAGTACTTC
TRBJ2-7 - TRBV19 - CASSNTYSTYEQYF TGTGCCAGTAGCAATACCTACAGTACCTACGAGCAGTACTTC
TRBJ2-3 - TRBV7-9 few CASKSRLANTDTQYF TGTGCCAGCAAATCAAGACTTGCGAACACAGATACGCAGTATTTT
TRBJ2-1 - TRBV28 few CASTLGGRYNEQFF TGTGCCAGCACCCTAGGGGGTAGGTACAATGAGCAGTTCTTC
TRBJ2-3 TRBD2 TRBV27 - CASSFELAGAGGTDTQYF TGTGCCAGCAGTTTTGAACTAGCGGGAGCCGGGGGCACAGATACGCAGTATTTT
TRBJ1-5 - TRBV10-3 - CAISDSTRGENQPQHF TGTGCCATCAGTGATAGTACTCGGGGAGAAAATCAGCCCCAGCATTTT
TRBJ2-1 - TRBV7-2 - CASSLWRSNNEQFF TGTGCCAGCAGCTTATGGAGGTCGAACAATGAGCAGTTCTTC
TRBJ2-1 - TRBV6-6 - CASSGRGSSYNEQFF TGTGCCAGCAGTGGACGAGGGTCCTCCTACAATGAGCAGTTCTTC
TRBJ2-3 TRBD2 TRBV2 - CASRVGQGAFFGTSGRGGTDTQYF TGTGCCAGCAGAGTAGGACAGGGGGCTTTTTTTGGGACTAGCGGGAGAGGGGGCACAGATACGCAGTATTTT
TRBJ2-7 TRBD1 TRBV7-8 - CASSPRQGIDEQYF TGTGCCAGCAGCCCCAGACAGGGGATCGACGAGCAGTACTTC
TRBJ2-7 TRBD2 TRBV27 - CASRGTSGRFPLSYEQYF TGTGCCAGCCGAGGGACTAGCGGGAGATTCCCCCTCTCCTACGAGCAGTACTTC
TRBJ2-3 - TRBV5-1 - CASRATQGFLLTDTQYF TGCGCCAGCAGGGCCACTCAGGGGTTCCTTTTGACAGATACGCAGTATTTT
TRBJ2-5 TRBD2 TRBV11-2 - CASSLVPSGSLSQETQYF TGTGCCAGCAGCTTAGTCCCTAGCGGGAGCCTTAGCCAAGAGACCCAGTACTTC
TRBJ2-3 TRBD2 TRBV18 - CASSPPLVGGRPDTQYF TGTGCCAGCTCACCACCGCTCGTGGGAGGGAGGCCAGATACGCAGTATTTT
TRBJ2-3 - TRBV7-2 - CASSLGGPGTQYF TGTGCCAGCAGCTTAGGGGGGCCCGGGACGCAGTATTTT
TRBJ2-1 TRBD2 TRBV9 - CASSTRTSGYNEQFF TGTGCCAGCAGCACCCGGACTAGCGGCTACAATGAGCAGTTCTTC
TRBJ1-2 - TRBV5-1 - CASSLEGFNGYTF TGCGCCAGCAGCTTGGAGGGGTTCAATGGCTACACCTTC
TRBJ2-7 - TRBV11-1 - CASSYTGLTYERQYF TGTGCCAGCAGCTACACAGGGTTGACCTACGAGCGGCAGTACTTC
TRBJ1-4 - TRBV4-3 - CASSQDRVGEKLFF TGCGCCAGCAGCCAGGACAGAGTAGGTGAAAAACTGTTTTTT
TRBJ2-2 - TRBV6-2/TRBV6-3 few CASSYVRAGELFF TGTGCCAGCAGTTACGTACGGGCCGGGGAGCTGTTTTTT
TRBJ1-2 TRBD1 TRBV5-6 - CASSQRDRGRYGYTF TGTGCCAGCAGCCAACGGGACAGGGGACGCTATGGCTACACCTTC
TRBJ2-2 - TRBV4-2 - CASSRGLPNTGELFF TGTGCCAGCAGTCGAGGCCTACCGAACACCGGGGAGCTGTTTTTT
TRBJ2-1 - TRBV19 - CASSIGTPINEQFF TGTGCCAGTAGTATTGGGACACCAATCAATGAGCAGTTCTTC
TRBJ2-1 - TRBV5-1 - CASSLSWGDSYNEQFF TGCGCCAGCAGCTTGAGTTGGGGGGACTCCTACAATGAGCAGTTCTTC
TRBJ2-7 TRBD2 TRBV5-4 - CASSLVTSARSYEQYF TGTGCCAGCAGCTTGGTAACTAGCGCCAGGTCCTACGAGCAGTACTTC
TRBJ1-5 - TRBV7-2 - CASSLPAGGYSNQPQHF TGTGCCAGCAGCTTACCCGCCGGGGGTTATAGCAATCAGCCCCAGCATTTT
TRBJ1-2 TRBD1 TRBV5-6 - CASSLGQGASYYGYTF TGTGCCAGCAGCTTGGGACAGGGGGCGAGCTACTATGGCTACACCTTC
TRBJ2-5 - TRBV4-3 - CASSQDGGRETQYF TGCGCCAGCAGCCAAGACGGGGGAAGGGAGACCCAGTACTTC
TRBJ2-3 - TRBV4-1 - CASSLRSQGSDTQYF TGCGCCAGCAGCCTTAGGAGTCAGGGCTCAGATACGCAGTATTTT
TRBJ1-4 - TRBV2 - CASSSGRNEKLFF TGTGCCAGCAGCAGTGGCCGTAATGAAAAACTGTTTTTT
TRBJ2-2 - TRBV7-2 - CASSLSSPTGELFF TGTGCCAGCAGCTTATCCTCTCCGACCGGGGAGCTGTTTTTT
TRBJ2-1 - TRBV6-5 - CASMKGAYNEQFF TGTGCCAGCATGAAAGGGGCCTACAATGAGCAGTTCTTC
TRBJ2-5 - TRBV5-1 - CASSPRTAETQYF TGCGCCAGCAGCCCTAGGACAGCAGAGACCCAGTACTTC
TRBJ2-7 - TRBV9 - CASSVAEQFPYEQYF TGTGCCAGCAGCGTAGCCGAACAGTTCCCCTACGAGCAGTACTTC
TRBJ2-1 - TRBV15 once CATSYPQGHGYNEQFF TGTGCCACCAGCTACCCACAGGGACACGGCTACAATGAGCAGTTCTTC
TRBJ1-5 - TRBV20-1 - CSASQAGNSYSNQPQHF TGCAGTGCTAGTCAGGCAGGAAACAGTTATAGCAATCAGCCCCAGCATTTT
TRBJ2-5 - TRBV7-2 - CASSFHRGKGETQYF TGTGCCAGCAGCTTTCACCGGGGAAAGGGAGAGACCCAGTACTTC
TRBJ2-5 - TRBV5-1 - CASSLQGSETQYF TGCGCCAGCAGCTTGCAGGGGTCCGAGACCCAGTACTTC
TRBJ2-3 - TRBV20-1 once CSARDRVTQYF TGCAGTGCTAGAGATCGGGTTACGCAGTATTTT
TRBJ2-1 - TRBV7-3 - CASSLSVRNNEQFF TGTGCCAGCAGCTTATCAGTCAGGAACAATGAGCAGTTCTTC
TRBJ2-7 TRBD2 TRBV15 - CATSREASGGYEQYF TGTGCCACCAGCAGAGAGGCTAGCGGGGGATACGAGCAGTACTTC
TRBJ1-3 - TRBV7-2 - CASSLEGALGNTIYF TGTGCCAGCAGCTTAGAAGGGGCGCTTGGAAACACCATATATTTT